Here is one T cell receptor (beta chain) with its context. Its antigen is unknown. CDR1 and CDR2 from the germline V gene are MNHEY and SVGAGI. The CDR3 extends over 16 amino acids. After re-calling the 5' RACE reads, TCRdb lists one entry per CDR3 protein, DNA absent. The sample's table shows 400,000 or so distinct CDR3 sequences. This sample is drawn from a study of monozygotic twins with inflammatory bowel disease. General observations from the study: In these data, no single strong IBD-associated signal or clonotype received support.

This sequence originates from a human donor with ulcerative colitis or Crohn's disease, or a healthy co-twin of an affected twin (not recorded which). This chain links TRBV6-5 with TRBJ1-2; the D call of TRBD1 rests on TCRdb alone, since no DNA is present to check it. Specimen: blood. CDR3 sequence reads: CASRYDRGTGNYGYTF.